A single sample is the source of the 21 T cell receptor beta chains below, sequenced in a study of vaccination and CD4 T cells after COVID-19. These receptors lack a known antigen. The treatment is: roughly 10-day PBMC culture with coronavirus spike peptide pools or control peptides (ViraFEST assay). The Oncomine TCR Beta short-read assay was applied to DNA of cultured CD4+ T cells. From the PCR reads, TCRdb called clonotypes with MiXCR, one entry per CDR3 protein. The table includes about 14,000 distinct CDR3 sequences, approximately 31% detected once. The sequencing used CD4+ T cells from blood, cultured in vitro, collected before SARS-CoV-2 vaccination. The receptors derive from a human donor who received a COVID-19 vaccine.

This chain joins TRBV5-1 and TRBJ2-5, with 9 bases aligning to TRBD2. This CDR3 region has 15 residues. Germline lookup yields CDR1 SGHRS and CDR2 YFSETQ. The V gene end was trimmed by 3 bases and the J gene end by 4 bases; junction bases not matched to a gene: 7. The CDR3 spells CASSSGLANRETQYF. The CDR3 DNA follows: TGCGCCAGCAGCTCGGGACTAGCTAACCGAGAGACCCAGTACTTC.

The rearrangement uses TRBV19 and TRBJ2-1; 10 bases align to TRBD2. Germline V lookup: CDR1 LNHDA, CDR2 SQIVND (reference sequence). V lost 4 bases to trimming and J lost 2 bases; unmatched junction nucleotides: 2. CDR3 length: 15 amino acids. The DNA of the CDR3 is TGTGCCAGTAGTACCCTAGCGGGGGCCTACAATGAGCAGTTCTTC. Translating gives CASSTLAGAYNEQFF.

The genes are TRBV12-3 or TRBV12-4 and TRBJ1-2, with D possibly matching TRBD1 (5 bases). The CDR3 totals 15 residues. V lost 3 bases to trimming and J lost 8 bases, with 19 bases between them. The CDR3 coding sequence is TGTGCCAGCAGTTTGGGGGAGGGCTGGGAAGGGGGCTACACCTTC. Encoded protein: CASSLGEGWEGGYTF.

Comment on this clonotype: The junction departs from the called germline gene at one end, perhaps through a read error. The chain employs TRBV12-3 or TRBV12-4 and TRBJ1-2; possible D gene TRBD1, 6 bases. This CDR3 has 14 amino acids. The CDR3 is CASSSQGPNYSYTF. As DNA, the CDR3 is TGTGCCAGCAGCTCACAGGGACCAAACTATAGCTACACCTTC.

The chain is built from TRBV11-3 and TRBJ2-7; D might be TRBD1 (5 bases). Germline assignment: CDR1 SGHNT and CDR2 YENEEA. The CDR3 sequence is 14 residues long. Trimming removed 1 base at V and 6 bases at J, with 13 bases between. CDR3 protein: CASSLVGQGAEQYF. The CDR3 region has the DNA TGTGCCAGCAGCTTAGTAGGGCAGGGCGCCGAGCAGTACTTC.

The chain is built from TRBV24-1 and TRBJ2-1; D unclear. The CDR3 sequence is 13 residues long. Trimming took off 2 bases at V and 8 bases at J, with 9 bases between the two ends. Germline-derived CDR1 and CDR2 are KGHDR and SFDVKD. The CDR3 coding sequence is TGTGCCACCAGTGATTCCCGTGGGGATGAGCAGTTCTTC. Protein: CATSDSRGDEQFF.

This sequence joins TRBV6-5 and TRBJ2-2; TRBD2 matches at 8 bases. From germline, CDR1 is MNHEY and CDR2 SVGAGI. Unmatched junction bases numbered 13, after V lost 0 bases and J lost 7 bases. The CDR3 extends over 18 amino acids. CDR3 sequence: CASSYSIRRGAGVGELFF. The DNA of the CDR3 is TGTGCCAGCAGTTACTCGATCCGGCGGGGGGCCGGGGTCGGGGAGCTGTTTTTT.

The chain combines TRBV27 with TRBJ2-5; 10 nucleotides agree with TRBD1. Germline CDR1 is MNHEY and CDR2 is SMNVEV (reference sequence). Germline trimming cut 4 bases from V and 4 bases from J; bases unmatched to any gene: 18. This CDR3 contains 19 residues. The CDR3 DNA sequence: TGTGCCAGCAGTTACCCGCGCCGGGACAGGGGTGGGGTGGGAGAGACCCAGTACTTC. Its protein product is CASSYPRRDRGGVGETQYF.

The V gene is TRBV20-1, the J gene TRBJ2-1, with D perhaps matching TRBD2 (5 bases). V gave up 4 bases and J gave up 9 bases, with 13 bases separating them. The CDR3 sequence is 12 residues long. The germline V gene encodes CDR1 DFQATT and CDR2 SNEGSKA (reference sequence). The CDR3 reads CSAKGTGIEQFF. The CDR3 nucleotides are TGCAGTGCTAAGGGAACCGGGATTGAGCAGTTCTTC.

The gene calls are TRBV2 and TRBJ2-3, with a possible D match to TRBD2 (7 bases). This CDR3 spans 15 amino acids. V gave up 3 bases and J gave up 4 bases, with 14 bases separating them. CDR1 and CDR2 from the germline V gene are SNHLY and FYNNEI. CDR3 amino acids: CASSDGGGRADTQYF. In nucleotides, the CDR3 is TGTGCCAGCAGTGATGGGGGGGGGCGAGCAGATACGCAGTATTTT. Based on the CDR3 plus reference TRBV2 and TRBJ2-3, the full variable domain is EPEVTQTPSHQVTQMGQEVILRCVPISNHLYFYWYRQILGQKVEFLVSFYNNEISEKSEIFDDQFSVERPDGSNFTLKIRSTKLEDSAMYFCASSDGGGRADTQYFGPGTRLTVL.

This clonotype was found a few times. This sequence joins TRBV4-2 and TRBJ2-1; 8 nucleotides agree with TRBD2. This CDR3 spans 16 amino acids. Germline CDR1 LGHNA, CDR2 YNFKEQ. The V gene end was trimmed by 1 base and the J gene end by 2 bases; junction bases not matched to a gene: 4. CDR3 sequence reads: CASSQVLAVPYNEQFF. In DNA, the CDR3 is TGTGCCAGCAGCCAAGTACTAGCGGTCCCCTACAATGAGCAGTTCTTC.

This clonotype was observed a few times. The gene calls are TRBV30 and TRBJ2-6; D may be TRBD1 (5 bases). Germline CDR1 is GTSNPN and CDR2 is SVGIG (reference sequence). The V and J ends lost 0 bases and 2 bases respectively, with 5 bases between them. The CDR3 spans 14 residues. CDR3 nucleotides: TGTGCCTGGAGTGTCAGGGCTGGGGCCAACGTCCTGACTTTC. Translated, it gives CAWSVRAGANVLTF.

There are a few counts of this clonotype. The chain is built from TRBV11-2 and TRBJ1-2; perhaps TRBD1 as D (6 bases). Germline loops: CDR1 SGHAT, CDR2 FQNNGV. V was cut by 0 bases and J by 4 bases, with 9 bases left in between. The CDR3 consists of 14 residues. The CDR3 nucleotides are TGTGCCAGCAGCTTAGATCGGACAGTCTATGGCTACACCTTC. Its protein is CASSLDRTVYGYTF.

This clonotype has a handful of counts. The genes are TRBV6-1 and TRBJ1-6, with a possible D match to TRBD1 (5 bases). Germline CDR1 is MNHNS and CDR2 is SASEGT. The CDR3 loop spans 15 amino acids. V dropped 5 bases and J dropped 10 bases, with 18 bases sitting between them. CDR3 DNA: TGTGCCAGCAGTCTTTCGATAGGGGAGGACTCACCCCTCCACTTT. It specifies CASSLSIGEDSPLHF.

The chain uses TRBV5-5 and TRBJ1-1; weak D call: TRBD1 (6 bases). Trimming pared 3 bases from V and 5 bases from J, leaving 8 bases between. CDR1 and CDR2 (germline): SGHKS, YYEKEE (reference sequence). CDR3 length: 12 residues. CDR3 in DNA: TGTGCCAGCAGCTACACAGGGACTGAAGCTTTCTTT. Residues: CASSYTGTEAFF.

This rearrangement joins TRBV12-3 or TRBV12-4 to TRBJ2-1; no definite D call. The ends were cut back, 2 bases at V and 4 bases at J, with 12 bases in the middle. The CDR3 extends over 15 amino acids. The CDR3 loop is CASSLSVRVYNEQFF. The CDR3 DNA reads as TGTGCCAGCAGTTTATCGGTCCGAGTATACAATGAGCAGTTCTTC.

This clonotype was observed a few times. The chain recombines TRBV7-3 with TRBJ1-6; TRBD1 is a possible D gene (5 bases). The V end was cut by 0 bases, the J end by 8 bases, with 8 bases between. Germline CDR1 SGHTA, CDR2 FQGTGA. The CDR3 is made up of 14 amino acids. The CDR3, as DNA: TGTGCCAGCAGCTTAACAGGGGCCGATTCACCCCTCCACTTT. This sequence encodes CASSLTGADSPLHF.

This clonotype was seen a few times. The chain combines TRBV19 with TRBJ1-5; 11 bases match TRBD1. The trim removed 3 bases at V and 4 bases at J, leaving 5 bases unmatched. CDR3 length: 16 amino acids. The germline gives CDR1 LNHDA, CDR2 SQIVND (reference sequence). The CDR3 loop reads CASSIKGQGGNQPQHF. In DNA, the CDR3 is TGTGCCAGTAGTATTAAGGGACAGGGGGGGAATCAGCCCCAGCATTTT.

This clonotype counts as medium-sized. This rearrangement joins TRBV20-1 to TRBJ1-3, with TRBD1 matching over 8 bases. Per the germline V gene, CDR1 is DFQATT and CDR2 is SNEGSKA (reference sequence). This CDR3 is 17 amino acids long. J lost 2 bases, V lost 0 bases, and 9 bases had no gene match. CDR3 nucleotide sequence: TGCAGTGCTAGAGACCCAACCGGACAGGGAACTGGAAACACCATATATTTT. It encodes CSARDPTGQGTGNTIYF.

This CDR3 is CASSLRNTEAFF. CDR3 coding DNA: TGTGCCAGCAGTTTGCGGAACACTGAAGCTTTCTTT. V and J are TRBV28 and TRBJ1-1, with no clear D. CDR1 MDHEN and CDR2 SYDVKM come from the germline V gene. Trimming left V 3 bases short and J 1 base short, with 3 bases between. The CDR3 is made up of 12 amino acids.

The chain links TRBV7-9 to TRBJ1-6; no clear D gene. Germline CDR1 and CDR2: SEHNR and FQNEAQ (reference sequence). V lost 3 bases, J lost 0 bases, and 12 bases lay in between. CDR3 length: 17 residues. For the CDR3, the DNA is TGTGCCAGCAGCTTGGTCATGGCCGGCTCCTATAATTCACCCCTCCACTTT. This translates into CASSLVMAGSYNSPLHF.